Listed here are 29 T cell receptor beta chains from one sample, sequenced in a study of blood T cell repertoires in COVID-19. Sequencing used immunoSEQ multiplex PCR; TCRdb keeps in-frame clones, though not all of them. The profile covers approximately 220,000 clones, with around four fifths appearing a single time and roughly 8.2% taken by the ten largest. Sequenced sample: peripheral blood. The receptors shown here come from a woman aged 45-59 years with acute or convalescent COVID-19.

This chain joins TRBV6-2 or TRBV6-3 and TRBJ2-3; no definite D call. The CDR3 totals 12 residues. Per the germline V gene, CDR1 is MNHEY and CDR2 is SVGEGT. V lost 2 bases to trimming and J lost 3 bases, with 3 bases between them. The CDR3 reads CASSYRTDTQYF. The CDR3 DNA reads as TGTGCCAGCAGTTACCGGACAGATACGCAGTATTTT.

The CDR3 bases are TGTGCCATCAGTGGGGGGGAGTACGAGCAGTACTTC. It codes for CAISGGEYEQYF. The rearrangement links TRBV10-3 to TRBJ2-7, with D maybe TRBD2 (6 bases). CDR1 is ENHRY, CDR2 SYGVKD, per germline. CDR3 length: 12 amino acids. Trimming left V 4 bases short and J 4 bases short, with 8 bases between.

The rearrangement joins TRBV29-1 to TRBJ2-3; TRBD1 matches 10 bases. CDR1 and CDR2 (germline): SQVTM, ANQGSEA. This CDR3 spans 15 amino acids. The J segment lost 2 bases and the V segment lost 3 bases, leaving 5 bases of the junction unmatched. The CDR3 bases are TGCAGCGTTGATGGGACAGGGGTCAACACAGATACGCAGTATTTT. Translated: CSVDGTGVNTDTQYF.

The V call is TRBV19, the J call TRBJ1-2; a possible D gene is TRBD1 (5 bases). In germline, CDR1 is LNHDA, CDR2 SQIVND (reference sequence). The V end lost 7 bases, the J end lost 4 bases, and 13 bases lay between the germline ends. This CDR3 has 13 amino acids. The CDR3 loop is CASTLDKSYGYTF. In DNA, the CDR3 is TGTGCCAGTACCCTGGACAAGTCCTATGGCTACACCTTC.

A remark on this clone: Other DNA sequences in the same sample also yield this CDR3. The V and J genes are TRBV14 and TRBJ2-2, with D possibly TRBD2 on 6 matching bases. The CDR3 sequence is 14 residues long. V was trimmed by 4 bases and J by 2 bases, leaving 8 bases between them. CDR1 is SGHDN, CDR2 FVKESK, per germline. The CDR3 spells CASSLGRNTGELFF. The CDR3 DNA sequence: TGTGCCAGCAGCCTCGGGAGAAACACCGGGGAGCTGTTTTTT.

This clone was counted between two and nine times. Written as DNA, the CDR3 is TGCGCCAGCAGCTTGGCCGGGACAGGGGGTCAGCCCCAGCATTTT. Protein product: CASSLAGTGGQPQHF. This chain links TRBV5-1 with TRBJ1-5; TRBD1 matches at 11 bases. The CDR3 contains 15 residues. Trimming cost V 0 bases and J 6 bases; bases outside gene matches: 2. Looked up from germline, CDR1 is SGHRS and CDR2 is YFSETQ.

V gene TRBV15 combines with J gene TRBJ2-1, with D uncertain. Trimming left V 0 bases short and J 4 bases short, with 13 bases between. CDR1 is LNHNV, CDR2 YYDKDF, per germline (reference sequence). This CDR3 is 16 amino acids long. The CDR3 spells CATSRERSRPYNEQFF. In nucleotides, the CDR3 is TGTGCCACCAGCAGAGAGAGGAGCCGCCCTTACAATGAGCAGTTCTTC.

The chain couples TRBV3-1 (or the pseudogene TRBV3-2) to TRBJ1-2; no clear D. The CDR3 consists of 14 residues. Germline V gene lookup returns CDR1 LGHDT and CDR2 YNNKEL (reference sequence). V was clipped by 0 bases and J by 4 bases, with 9 bases between them. As DNA, the CDR3 is TGTGCCAGCAGCCAAGATACGGGATCCTATGGCTACACCTTC. It translates to CASSQDTGSYGYTF.

V and J are TRBV2 and TRBJ2-3; 12 bases line up with TRBD2. Germline values: CDR1 SNHLY, CDR2 FYNNEI. Losses at the gene ends were 7 bases for V and 6 bases for J; bases not matched to a gene: 23. This CDR3 comprises 20 residues. CDR3 loop: CASTPRPPGLAGPHGDTQYF. CDR3 nucleotide sequence: TGTGCCAGCACCCCTCGACCCCCCGGACTAGCGGGACCTCACGGGGATACGCAGTATTTT. The full variable domain, completed using reference TRBV2 and TRBJ2-3, is EPEVTQTPSHQVTQMGQEVILRCVPISNHLYFYWYRQILGQKVEFLVSFYNNEISEKSEIFDDQFSVERPDGSNFTLKIRSTKLEDSAMYFCASTPRPPGLAGPHGDTQYFGPGTRLTVL.

A few counts support this clone. The chain joins TRBV5-5 to TRBJ2-3; TRBD1 matches 9 bases. The germline gives CDR1 SGHKS, CDR2 YYEKEE (reference sequence). This CDR3 is built from 16 residues. With 1 base clipped from V and 2 bases from J, the junction kept 5 bases outside the gene matches. The CDR3 is CASSLYGTGNTDTQYF. CDR3 in DNA: TGTGCCAGCAGCTTGTACGGGACAGGGAACACAGATACGCAGTATTTT.

J is TRBJ2-7 and V is TRBV29-1, with 9 positions matching TRBD1. With 7 bases clipped from V and 0 bases from J, the junction kept 4 bases outside the gene matches. Germline CDR1 is SQVTM and CDR2 is ANQGSEA. The CDR3 covers 13 residues. CDR3 DNA sequence: TGCAGCGGGACAGGGGCGAACTCCTACGAGCAGTACTTC. Translating gives CSGTGANSYEQYF.

This clone was seen only once. The CDR3 sequence is CSAGQGWNEQFF. As DNA, the CDR3 is TGCAGCGCCGGACAGGGGTGGAATGAGCAGTTCTTC. The V and J genes are TRBV29-1 and TRBJ2-1; 9 bases line up with TRBD1. With 7 bases clipped from V and 7 bases from J, the junction kept 5 bases outside the gene matches. The CDR3 runs 12 residues. Germline V lookup: CDR1 SQVTM, CDR2 ANQGSEA.

The chain carries TRBV3-1 (or the pseudogene TRBV3-2) and TRBJ1-6; D is ambiguous. The V gene lost 3 bases and the J gene lost 8 bases, with 14 bases spanning the gap. The CDR3 sequence is 15 residues long. Germline V CDR1 and CDR2: LGHDT, YNNKEL (reference sequence). The DNA for the CDR3 is TGTGCCAGCAGCCATATCCACCCGGGAGATTCACCCCTCCACTTT. Its protein product is CASSHIHPGDSPLHF.

The V call is TRBV3-1 (or the pseudogene TRBV3-2), the J call TRBJ2-5, with 10 bases fitting TRBD2. This CDR3 spans 17 amino acids. Germline V lookup: CDR1 LGHDT, CDR2 YNNKEL (reference sequence). The V and J ends lost 4 bases and 4 bases, in that order; junction bases with no gene match: 12. The CDR3 is CASSPPQASGRGETQYF. In DNA, the CDR3 is TGTGCCAGCAGCCCACCCCAGGCTAGCGGGAGAGGAGAGACCCAGTACTTC.

The J gene is TRBJ2-7, the V gene TRBV6-5; no definite D call. CDR1 is MNHEY and CDR2 is SVGAGI in the germline V gene. The CDR3 contains 13 residues. V was trimmed by 8 bases and J by 7 bases, leaving 18 bases between them. This chain's CDR3 is CASLLEPITEQYF. In DNA form, the CDR3 reads TGTGCCAGCCTTTTAGAGCCCATTACGGAGCAGTACTTC.

This chain links TRBV5-1 with TRBJ1-3; tentatively, D is TRBD1 (5 bases). V lost 0 bases and J 0 bases, leaving 10 bases between the germline ends. CDR3 length: 16 residues. Per germline, CDR1 SGHRS and CDR2 YFSETQ. CDR3 region: CASSLGGGNSGNTIYF. CDR3 coding DNA: TGCGCCAGCAGCTTGGGCGGGGGAAACTCTGGAAACACCATATATTTT.

This rearrangement joins TRBV6-6 to TRBJ1-5, with 7 bases aligning to TRBD1. The CDR3 spans 16 residues. With V trimmed by 0 bases and J by 5 bases, 7 bases remained unmatched. The germline V gene has CDR1 MNHNY and CDR2 SVGAGI (reference sequence). The CDR3 sequence: CASSYSGTEADQPQHF. Written as DNA, the CDR3 is TGTGCCAGCAGTTACTCCGGGACAGAGGCGGATCAGCCCCAGCATTTT.

The V and J genes are TRBV14 and TRBJ2-1; maybe TRBD1 (7 bases). Germline values: CDR1 SGHDN, CDR2 FVKESK. The CDR3 covers 18 residues. V lost 4 bases, J lost 0 bases, and 19 bases lay in between. This CDR3 reads CASSPRFGQGGSYNEQFF. As DNA, the CDR3 is TGTGCCAGCAGCCCCAGGTTTGGGCAGGGGGGCTCCTACAATGAGCAGTTCTTC.

This sequence joins TRBV4-1 and TRBJ2-1; the D gene is possibly TRBD2 (6 bases). V was shortened by 0 bases and J by 6 bases, with 15 bases between the two germline ends. The CDR3 consists of 16 residues. Germline V gene lookup returns CDR1 MGHRA and CDR2 YSYEKL. CDR3 nucleotide sequence: TGCGCCAGCAGCCAAGATCGGGGGTTCGGGAGCAATGAGCAGTTCTTC. Translated, it gives CASSQDRGFGSNEQFF.

This rearrangement joins TRBV5-4 to TRBJ2-5; the match to TRBD2 covers 9 bases. V dropped 4 bases and J dropped 5; count of bases not matched to a gene: 6. Germline loops: CDR1 SGHNT, CDR2 YYREEE (reference sequence). The CDR3 has 14 amino acids. The CDR3, as DNA: TGTGCCAGCAGCGCCAGCGGGAGGTACGAGACCCAGTACTTC. Protein: CASSASGRYETQYF. Filled out from reference TRBV5-4 and TRBJ2-5, the complete variable domain reads ETGVTQSPTHLIKTRGQQVTLRCSSQSGHNTVSWYQQALGQGPQFIFQYYREEENGRGNFPPRFSGLQFPNYSSELNVNALELDDSALYLCASSASGRYETQYFGPGTRLLVL.

The chain links TRBV13 to TRBJ1-3; TRBD1 is a possible D gene (6 bases). V was clipped by 4 bases and J by 2 bases, with 15 bases between them. The CDR3 is 16 residues long. CDR1 is PRHDT, CDR2 FYEKMQ, per germline (reference sequence). CDR3 sequence (DNA): TGTGCCAGCAGCTCTCAAGGGGGTTACGCTGGAAACACCATATATTTT. Its protein is CASSSQGGYAGNTIYF.

This chain uses TRBV10-2 with TRBJ2-7; maybe TRBD2 (5 bases). V was pared by 7 bases and J by 2 bases, with 15 bases between. CDR1 and CDR2 (germline): WSHSY, SAAADI. This CDR3 is 14 amino acids long. CDR3 residues: CASKEAAGPYEQYF. CDR3 nucleotides: TGCGCCAGCAAGGAGGCCGCAGGCCCCTACGAGCAGTACTTC.

CDR3 sequence: CASSSPRPSGRATYEQYF. As DNA, the CDR3 is TGTGCCAGCAGTTCCCCCCGCCCTAGCGGGAGGGCCACCTACGAGCAGTACTTC. The V gene is TRBV28, the J gene TRBJ2-7; 12 nucleotides match TRBD2. CDR1 MDHEN and CDR2 SYDVKM come from the germline V gene. The CDR3 is 18 amino acids. V trimming: 4 bases; J trimming: 2 bases; junction bases outside the gene matches: 12.

The gene calls are TRBV19 and TRBJ1-1; unclear D gene. CDR1 is LNHDA, CDR2 SQIVND, per germline (reference sequence). With 7 bases removed from V and 1 base from J, the gap between germline ends came to 7 bases. This CDR3 spans 12 amino acids. The CDR3: CASKSGNTEAFF. CDR3 DNA: TGTGCCAGTAAATCGGGGAACACTGAAGCTTTCTTT. The entire variable domain, with the rest obtained from reference TRBV19 and TRBJ1-1, is as follows: DGGITQSPKYLFRKEGQNVTLSCEQNLNHDAMYWYRQDPGQGLRLIYYSQIVNDFQKGDIAEGYSVSREKKESFPLTVTSAQKNPTAFYLCASKSGNTEAFFGQGTRLTVV.

The chain links TRBV24-1 to TRBJ2-2; tentative D call: TRBD2 (5 bases). V was cut by 5 bases and J by 7 bases, with 10 bases left in between. Germline V gene lookup returns CDR1 KGHDR and CDR2 SFDVKD. The CDR3 covers 13 residues. The CDR3 sequence: CATSASGNGELFF. CDR3 bases: TGTGCCACCAGTGCCAGCGGTAACGGGGAGCTGTTTTTT.

The V and J genes are TRBV3-1 (or the pseudogene TRBV3-2) and TRBJ2-3; D is unclear. In germline, CDR1 is LGHDT, CDR2 YNNKEL (reference sequence). The CDR3 sequence is 15 residues long. The V end lost 0 bases, the J end lost 2 bases, and 9 bases lay between the germline ends. The CDR3, as DNA: TGTGCCAGCAGCCAAGATCTAGGATTCACAGATACGCAGTATTTT. Encoded protein: CASSQDLGFTDTQYF.

This clone was counted only a few times. This sequence joins TRBV5-1 and TRBJ2-1; 7 nucleotides agree with TRBD2. V lost 3 bases and J lost 5; bases outside the gene matches: 14. CDR3 size: 17 residues. Germline CDR1 is SGHRS and CDR2 is YFSETQ. The CDR3 reads CASSSSVGGGEDNEQFF. The CDR3 coding sequence is TGCGCCAGCAGCTCTTCGGTGGGCGGGGGAGAGGACAATGAGCAGTTCTTC.

This sequence joins TRBV6-1 and TRBJ2-4, with no clear D. The germline gives CDR1 MNHNS, CDR2 SASEGT. Trimming left V 3 bases short and J 1 base short, with 4 bases between. The CDR3 is 13 amino acids. The chain's CDR3 is CASSERAKNIQYF. CDR3 in DNA: TGTGCCAGCAGTGAGCGGGCCAAAAACATTCAGTACTTC.

The rearrangement links TRBV30 to TRBJ2-4, with a weak D call TRBD2 (5 bases). The CDR3 is made up of 13 amino acids. Per germline, CDR1 GTSNPN and CDR2 SVGIG (reference sequence). V was cut by 5 bases and J by 0 bases, with 8 bases left in between. CDR3 sequence: CAWREIAKNIQYF. The CDR3 DNA follows: TGTGCCTGGCGGGAAATAGCCAAAAACATTCAGTACTTC.